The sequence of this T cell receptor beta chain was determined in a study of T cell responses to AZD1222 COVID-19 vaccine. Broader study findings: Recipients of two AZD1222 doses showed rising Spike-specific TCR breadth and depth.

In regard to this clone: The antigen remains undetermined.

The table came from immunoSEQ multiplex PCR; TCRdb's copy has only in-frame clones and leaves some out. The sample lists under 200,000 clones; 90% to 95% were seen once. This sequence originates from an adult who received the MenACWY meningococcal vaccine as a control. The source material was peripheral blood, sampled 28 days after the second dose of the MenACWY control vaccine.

This CDR3 reads CASSISGAGNGYTF. The CDR3 coding sequence is TGTGCCAGTAGTATCTCGGGGGCAGGCAATGGCTACACCTTC. The V gene is TRBV19, the J gene TRBJ1-2; D might be TRBD1 (6 bases). This CDR3 contains 14 residues. The ends were cut back, 3 bases at V and 6 bases at J, with 14 bases in the middle. CDR1 is LNHDA, CDR2 SQIVND, per germline (reference sequence).